This is a list of T cell receptor beta chains from one sample in a study of T cells in Graves' hyperthyroidism and ophthalmopathy. TCRdb ran MiXCR on the multiplex PCR reads and lists one entry per CDR3 protein. The sample records 500,000 to 600,000 distinct CDR3 sequences, 15% to 20% being singletons. The sequenced material came from blood. The source of these receptors is a middle-aged man with Graves' ophthalmopathy. Both conserved end residues are part of each CDR3. The D gene is left open where the match is weak. Clone size is stated in some rows and not others, as once, few, many or a class when expanded.

v_gene	abundance	j_gene	d_gene	CDR3aa	CDR3nt
TRBV3-1	.	TRBJ2-3	.	CASSQYRDGRTDTQYF	TGTGCCAGCAGCCAGTACAGGGATGGTAGGACAGATACGCAGTATTTT
TRBV13	.	TRBJ2-7	TRBD2	CASSSREGPYEQYF	TGTGCCAGCAGCAGCCGGGAGGGCCCATACGAGCAGTACTTC
TRBV7-2	few	TRBJ1-2	TRBD1	CASSAYGTGVGGYTF	TGTGCCAGCAGCGCCTACGGGACAGGGGTCGGAGGCTACACCTTC
TRBV19	few	TRBJ2-3	.	CASSQQVTSTDTQYF	TGTGCCAGTAGTCAACAAGTTACTAGCACAGATACGCAGTATTTT
TRBV14	.	TRBJ2-1	.	CASSQDRVLQQFF	TGTGCCAGCAGCCAAGATCGGGTTTTACAGCAGTTCTTC
TRBV7-3	.	TRBJ2-5	.	CASSPWGGTEETQYF	TGTGCCAGCAGCCCCTGGGGGGGGACAGAAGAGACCCAGTACTTC
TRBV5-1	many	TRBJ2-1	.	CASSLGMGVHNEQFF	TGCGCCAGCAGCCTGGGTATGGGCGTTCACAATGAGCAGTTCTTC
TRBV12-3/TRBV12-4	few	TRBJ2-1	.	CASSLVGSTNEQFF	TGTGCCAGCAGTTTAGTCGGTAGTACCAATGAGCAGTTCTTC
TRBV15	few	TRBJ1-2	.	CATSPTWGESFYGYTF	TGTGCCACCAGCCCAACCTGGGGGGAAAGCTTCTATGGCTACACCTTC
TRBV4-2	.	TRBJ2-5	.	CASSHSRGVQETQYF	TGTGCCAGCAGCCATTCTAGGGGGGTACAAGAGACCCAGTACTTC
TRBV5-6	.	TRBJ2-3	.	CASRLLSTGQRTDTQYF	TGTGCCAGCAGGCTCCTCTCGACCGGACAGCGCACAGATACGCAGTATTTT
TRBV10-3	few	TRBJ2-6	.	CGVEGTGANVLTF	TGTGGGGTGGAAGGGACTGGGGCCAACGTCCTGACTTTC
TRBV5-6	few	TRBJ1-1	.	CASSLEGRQTEAFF	TGTGCCAGCAGCTTGGAAGGCAGGCAGACTGAAGCTTTCTTT
TRBV7-2	many	TRBJ2-1	.	CASSAGMANEQFF	TGTGCCAGCAGCGCCGGGATGGCGAATGAGCAGTTCTTC
TRBV24-1	many	TRBJ2-7	.	CATSEVGGTGSYEQYF	TGTGCCACCAGCGAGGTTGGAGGGACGGGATCCTACGAGCAGTACTTC
TRBV28	.	TRBJ1-5	.	CANSFGGRGSNQPQHF	TGTGCCAACAGTTTCGGGGGCCGGGGGAGCAATCAGCCCCAGCATTTT
TRBV18	few	TRBJ1-2	.	CASSPQGGAGYTF	TGTGCCAGCTCACCGCAGGGCGGCGCTGGCTACACCTTC
TRBV18	few	TRBJ2-1	.	CASSPVLGSSMNEQFF	TGTGCCAGCTCACCAGTCCTAGGGTCCAGTATGAATGAGCAGTTCTTC
TRBV10-3	.	TRBJ2-3	TRBD2	CAIRERGGLTDTQYF	TGTGCCATCAGGGAGCGGGGGGGCCTGACAGATACGCAGTATTTT
TRBV20-1	many	TRBJ2-2	.	CSAREVNTGELFF	TGCAGTGCTAGAGAAGTGAACACCGGGGAGCTGTTTTTT
TRBV4-1	few	TRBJ1-5	.	CASGGEGDQPQHF	TGCGCCAGCGGGGGGGAGGGGGATCAGCCCCAGCATTTT
TRBV7-2	many	TRBJ2-3	TRBD2	CASSPGTSGRARDTQYF	TGTGCCAGCAGCCCCGGGACTAGCGGGAGGGCCAGAGATACGCAGTATTTT
TRBV27	.	TRBJ2-3	.	CASSRTPNGRDTQYF	TGTGCCAGCAGTCGCACCCCCAACGGCCGAGATACGCAGTATTTT
TRBV29-1	few	TRBJ2-5	TRBD1	CSSRQGPQETQYF	TGCAGCTCACGACAGGGACCACAAGAGACCCAGTACTTC
TRBV5-1	few	TRBJ1-5	.	CASSFLPAQPQHF	TGCGCCAGCAGCTTCCTCCCGGCTCAGCCCCAGCATTTT
TRBV5-1	.	TRBJ2-7	.	CASSLGRGNEQYF	TGCGCCAGCAGCTTGGGTAGAGGGAACGAGCAGTACTTC
TRBV28	many	TRBJ1-6	.	CASRQQGSPLHF	TGTGCCAGCAGGCAGCAGGGTTCACCCCTCCACTTT
TRBV6-1	few	TRBJ1-2	TRBD1	CASSGGQGIGYTF	TGTGCCAGCAGTGGAGGACAGGGGATTGGCTACACCTTC
TRBV19	.	TRBJ2-1	.	CASSIPTLPGGGEQFF	TGTGCCAGTAGTATCCCCACGCTCCCGGGGGGCGGTGAGCAGTTCTTC
TRBV6-1	few	TRBJ2-3	TRBD2	CASSDYIGLAGTSTDTQYF	TGTGCCAGCAGTGATTATATCGGACTAGCGGGGACTAGCACAGATACGCAGTATTTT
TRBV20-1	.	TRBJ1-1	.	CSASPYGPAEAFF	TGCAGTGCTAGCCCTTACGGCCCAGCTGAAGCTTTCTTT
TRBV3-2	.	TRBJ2-3	.	CASSPLRVGGAADTQYF	TGTGCCAGCAGCCCCCTGAGGGTGGGGGGGGCGGCAGATACGCAGTATTTT
TRBV11-1	many	TRBJ2-5	.	CASSYTPQETQYF	TGTGCCAGCAGCTATACTCCGCAAGAGACCCAGTACTTC
TRBV30	few	TRBJ1-1	TRBD1	CAWSIQTGRTEAFF	TGTGCCTGGAGTATTCAGACAGGGCGGACTGAAGCTTTCTTT
TRBV20-1	.	TRBJ2-2	TRBD2	CSAQGLAGVSGELFF	TGCAGTGCACAAGGACTAGCGGGAGTAAGCGGGGAGCTGTTTTTT
TRBV27	.	TRBJ2-1	.	CASSLLNREQFF	TGTGCCAGCAGTTTACTTAACCGTGAGCAGTTCTTC
TRBV30	many	TRBJ1-4	.	CAWSGQAEKLFF	TGTGCCTGGAGTGGACAGGCGGAAAAACTGTTTTTT
TRBV9	few	TRBJ2-2	TRBD2	CASSVGGRVTGELFF	TGTGCCAGCAGCGTCGGCGGGAGGGTCACCGGGGAGCTGTTTTTT
TRBV6-1	.	TRBJ2-3	.	CASRAWESTDTQYF	TGTGCCTCACGAGCCTGGGAGAGCACAGATACGCAGTATTTT
TRBV7-2	many	TRBJ2-2	TRBD1	CASSGTGIPGELFF	TGTGCCAGTTCCGGGACAGGGATTCCCGGGGAGCTGTTTTTT
TRBV6-1	few	TRBJ1-5	TRBD1	CASSETGGAQPQHF	TGTGCCAGCAGTGAAACAGGGGGCGCGCAGCCCCAGCATTTT
TRBV5-5	few	TRBJ2-1	.	CASSSYQGSNEQFF	TGTGCCAGCAGCTCCTACCAAGGGTCCAATGAGCAGTTCTTC
TRBV5-1	few	TRBJ1-1	.	CASSSAPSRSTEAFF	TGCGCCAGCAGCTCAGCCCCCAGTCGGTCCACTGAAGCTTTCTTT
TRBV5-8	many	TRBJ2-2	.	CASSRLFTGELFF	TGTGCCAGCAGCCGACTATTCACCGGGGAGCTGTTTTTT
TRBV2	many	TRBJ1-1	TRBD1	CASSSWGGTAMNTEAFF	TGTGCCAGCAGTTCTTGGGGCGGGACAGCCATGAACACTGAAGCTTTCTTT
TRBV11-2	many	TRBJ2-5	TRBD2	CASSPLATSGNQETQYF	TGTGCCAGCAGCCCTCTCGCGACTAGCGGGAACCAAGAGACCCAGTACTTC
TRBV5-1	.	TRBJ2-1	.	CASSLAGLYSYNEQFF	TGCGCCAGCAGCTTGGCGGGTCTCTACTCCTACAATGAGCAGTTCTTC
TRBV6-1	.	TRBJ1-2	TRBD1	CASSFRDRDHGYTF	TGTGCCAGCAGTTTCCGGGACAGGGATCATGGCTACACCTTC
TRBV28	many	TRBJ2-1	.	CASSLRWSEGNEQFF	TGTGCCAGCAGTTTAAGGTGGAGCGAGGGCAATGAGCAGTTCTTC
TRBV14	.	TRBJ2-5	.	CASSQGLVGETQYF	TGTGCCAGCAGCCAAGGACTAGTGGGAGAGACCCAGTACTTC
TRBV5-1	.	TRBJ1-1	.	CASTPGAGENTEAFF	TGCGCCAGCACACCCGGGGCGGGGGAGAACACTGAAGCTTTCTTT
TRBV2	many	TRBJ1-6	.	CASSDRGNSPLHF	TGTGCCAGCAGTGACAGGGGAAATTCACCCCTCCACTTT
TRBV5-8	.	TRBJ1-2	TRBD1	CASSFRAGGRYYGYTF	TGTGCCAGCAGCTTCCGGGCAGGGGGCCGATACTATGGCTACACCTTC
TRBV13	.	TRBJ2-3	TRBD1	CASTGQGRHTQYF	TGTGCCAGCACCGGACAGGGCCGACATACGCAGTATTTT
TRBV6-1	few	TRBJ2-7	.	CASRPSAQGYEQYF	TGTGCCAGCAGGCCCTCGGCACAGGGCTACGAGCAGTACTTC
TRBV6-1	few	TRBJ2-2	.	CASSPRPDVGELFF	TGTGCCAGCAGTCCAAGACCGGACGTAGGGGAGCTGTTTTTT
TRBV6-1	many	TRBJ2-3	.	CASSEGPGRDTQYF	TGTGCCAGCAGTGAAGGACCCGGGCGTGATACGCAGTATTTT
TRBV27	few	TRBJ2-2	.	CARPPRGTGELFF	TGTGCCAGGCCTCCTCGGGGAACCGGGGAGCTGTTTTTT
TRBV5-1	.	TRBJ2-7	.	CASSHSGGEQYF	TGCGCCAGCAGCCACTCAGGAGGAGAGCAGTACTTC